The 14 T cell receptor beta chains below all came from one sample that was sequenced in a study of blood T cell repertoires in COVID-19. The repertoire was sequenced with immunoSEQ multiplex PCR; TCRdb's copy has only in-frame clones and lacks some. The sample lists around 150,000 clones; approximately 80% were seen once. The sequenced material came from PBMCs or T cells enriched from blood (not recorded which). The receptors come from a woman aged 55-70 years who had recovered from COVID-19.

This clone was picked up a small number of times. V usage is TRBV30 and J usage is TRBJ2-3; 11 nucleotides line up with TRBD2. Germline lookup yields CDR1 GTSNPN and CDR2 SVGIG (reference sequence). Trimming at V came to 2 bases and at J to 5 bases, leaving 6 bases not matched to a gene. This CDR3 is built from 15 residues. For the CDR3, the DNA is TGTGCCTGGAGTATTAGCGGGGGGGCTGTAGATACGCAGTATTTT. Translated: CAWSISGGAVDTQYF.

This rearrangement joins TRBV5-6 to TRBJ2-2; possible D gene TRBD1, 6 bases. The ends were cut back, 2 bases at V and 2 bases at J, with 16 bases in the middle. Germline V gene data show CDR1 as SGHDT and CDR2 as YYEEEE. The CDR3 loop spans 17 amino acids. The DNA of the CDR3 is TGTGCCAGCAGCTTAGGTCTCTGGACAGCTAACACCGGGGAGCTGTTTTTT. Its protein product is CASSLGLWTANTGELFF.

The V gene is TRBV4-1, the J gene TRBJ2-5; D unclear. Germline V lookup: CDR1 MGHRA, CDR2 YSYEKL. V was clipped by 0 bases and J by 4 bases, with 6 bases between them. The CDR3 consists of 13 residues. CDR3 in amino acids: CASSQDRRETQYF. The CDR3 nucleotides read TGCGCCAGCAGCCAAGATCGGAGAGAGACCCAGTACTTC.

The chain employs TRBV7-9 and TRBJ2-3; 7 bases are a match to TRBD1. Germline CDR1 is SEHNR and CDR2 is FQNEAQ (reference sequence). V dropped 5 bases and J dropped 5; count of bases not matched to a gene: 7. This CDR3 has 14 residues. CDR3 coding DNA: TGTGCCAGCAGCGGCACAGGGGCCGGAGATACGCAGTATTTT. It specifies CASSGTGAGDTQYF.

V and J are TRBV5-1 and TRBJ2-7, with 11 bases fitting TRBD2. The CDR3 is made up of 15 amino acids. V shed 0 bases and J 4 bases; nucleotides not matched to a gene: 3. CDR1 and CDR2 from the germline V gene are SGHRS and YFSETQ. The CDR3 here is CASSLEWTSGYEQYF. The CDR3 region has the DNA TGCGCCAGCAGCTTGGAATGGACTAGCGGGTACGAGCAGTACTTC.

This chain links TRBV3-1 (or the pseudogene TRBV3-2) with TRBJ2-7, with 11 nucleotides matching TRBD2. J was trimmed by 7 bases and V by 0 bases; bases with no gene match: 11. CDR1 is LGHDT and CDR2 is YNNKEL in the germline V gene (reference sequence). The CDR3 is 17 amino acids. The CDR3 sequence: CASSQDVTSGSMGEQYF. The CDR3 bases are TGTGCCAGCAGCCAAGATGTCACTAGCGGGAGCATGGGGGAGCAGTACTTC.

The J gene is TRBJ2-2, the V gene TRBV3-1 (or the pseudogene TRBV3-2); 9 bases fit TRBD1. Germline CDR1 LGHDT, CDR2 YNNKEL (reference sequence). V lost 0 bases to trimming and J lost 7 bases; unmatched junction nucleotides: 6. The CDR3 is made up of 16 amino acids. The CDR3: CASSQEGTGYGGELFF. CDR3 DNA sequence: TGTGCCAGCAGCCAAGAGGGGACAGGGTACGGCGGGGAGCTGTTTTTT.

The chain has TRBV4-1 and TRBJ2-1; D is unresolved. Per the germline V gene, CDR1 is MGHRA and CDR2 is YSYEKL. V was cut by 0 bases and J by 6 bases, with 6 bases left in between. The CDR3 consists of 13 residues. The DNA for the CDR3 is TGCGCCAGCAGCCAAGATCGGGTCAATGAGCAGTTCTTC. This sequence encodes CASSQDRVNEQFF.

V and J are TRBV7-3 and TRBJ2-2; 7 nucleotides line up with TRBD2. Trimming took 2 bases from V and 5 from J; bases not matched to a gene: 8. The CDR3 has 16 amino acids. Germline CDR1 reads SGHTA; CDR2 reads FQGTGA. This chain's CDR3 is CASSLGRLATTGELFF. The CDR3 DNA sequence: TGTGCCAGCAGCTTAGGCCGACTAGCTACGACCGGGGAGCTGTTTTTT.

This clone showed up just a few times. J is TRBJ1-6 and V is TRBV6-2 or TRBV6-3; the match to TRBD1 covers 11 bases. Germline V gene data show CDR1 as MNHEY and CDR2 as SVGEGT. The CDR3 covers 17 residues. V lost 5 bases and J lost 10; bases outside the gene matches: 13. The CDR3 nucleotides read TGTGCCAGCAGTCTCGAACTTCCCGGGACAGGGGGATCACCCCTCCACTTT. Its translation: CASSLELPGTGGSPLHF.

The J gene is TRBJ2-3, the V gene TRBV14; 7 bases agree with TRBD2. Per the germline V gene, CDR1 is SGHDN and CDR2 is FVKESK. Trimming cost V 4 bases and J 6 bases; bases outside gene matches: 19. This CDR3 is 18 amino acids long. In DNA form, the CDR3 reads TGTGCCAGCAGCCCATCAAAGCGTGTTGCGGGAGAGTCTGATACGCAGTATTTT. Protein product: CASSPSKRVAGESDTQYF.

The V and J genes are TRBV5-5 and TRBJ1-2; a possible D gene is TRBD1 (6 bases). The V end was cut by 2 bases, the J end by 2 bases, with 10 bases between. The CDR3 loop spans 14 amino acids. Germline V lookup: CDR1 SGHKS, CDR2 YYEKEE (reference sequence). The CDR3 is CASSLPGTNYGYTF. CDR3 sequence (DNA): TGTGCCAGCAGCTTACCCGGGACAAACTATGGCTACACCTTC.

V usage is TRBV10-1 and J usage is TRBJ2-2; the D is unclear. This CDR3 is built from 13 residues. Trimming left V 6 bases short and J 5 bases short, with 10 bases between. CDR1 is WNHNN and CDR2 is SYGVQD in the germline V gene (reference sequence). Here the CDR3 DNA reads TGCGCCAGCAGCCTAGGAGTTACCGGGGAGCTGTTTTTT. This translates into CASSLGVTGELFF.

The CDR3 nucleotides read TGCGCCAGCAGCTTGGGGGGGGAGATCGGCAATCAGCCCCAGCATTTT. Residues: CASSLGGEIGNQPQHF. This rearrangement joins TRBV5-1 to TRBJ1-5; possible D gene TRBD1, 5 bases. The germline V and J ends were trimmed by 0 bases and 2 bases, with 12 bases remaining between them. CDR1 and CDR2 from the germline V gene are SGHRS and YFSETQ. CDR3 length: 16 amino acids. Complete variable domain (other parts from reference TRBV5-1 and TRBJ1-5): KAGVTQTPRYLIKTRGQQVTLSCSPISGHRSVSWYQQTPGQGLQFLFEYFSETQRNKGNFPGRFSGRQFSNSRSEMNVSTLELGDSALYLCASSLGGEIGNQPQHFGDGTRLSIL.